This T cell receptor beta chain comes out of a study of T cell responses to AZD1222 COVID-19 vaccine. A word on this clone: Its antigen is currently unknown.

The table came from immunoSEQ multiplex PCR; TCRdb's copy has only in-frame clones and leaves some out. The sample has some 120,000 clones, over 75% seen once. CDR1 and CDR2 (germline): MNHEY, SVGEGT. V was pared by 6 bases and J by 0 bases, with 13 bases between. The CDR3 sequence is 15 residues long. Study results and caveats: White British ancestry dominated among donors, who included more females, and clonal diversity was possibly underestimated. Recipients of two AZD1222 doses showed rising Spike-specific TCR breadth and depth. Baseline seropositives among AZD1222 recipients totaled only 5 or 6. Nearly half of unique spike-specific TCRs reportedly avoided B.1.351 and B.1.1.7 mutated regions.

The TCR originated in an adult in good health. The J gene is TRBJ2-3, the V gene TRBV6-2 or TRBV6-3; D unresolved. The sequences come from peripheral blood, collected on day 0 of MenACWY control vaccination. The chain's CDR3 is CASSPPATSTDTQYF. CDR3 DNA sequence: TGTGCCAGCAGCCCCCCAGCCACTAGCACAGATACGCAGTATTTT.